A single sample is the source of the 23 T cell receptor beta chains below, sequenced in a study of T cells after yellow fever vaccination. Each CDR3 protein gets one entry after TCRdb re-called the 5' RACE reads with MiXCR. The profile shows roughly 180,000 distinct CDR3 sequences, roughly 6.2% of them singletons. Sequencing used CD4+ T cells sorted from PBMCs, obtained on the day of the first yellow fever vaccination. These receptors all stem from a man between 18 and 29 years old who received the YFV17D yellow fever vaccine.

This clonotype was observed many times. The rearrangement joins TRBV12-3 or TRBV12-4 to TRBJ1-6, with D perhaps matching TRBD1 (5 bases). Trimming cost V 1 base and J 9 bases, with 13 bases left between them. The CDR3 is 15 residues long. CDR3 nucleotides: TGTGCCAGCAGTTTAGAGGGGTATCTGGCTTCACCCCTCCACTTT. Translation: CASSLEGYLASPLHF.

CDR3 in amino acids: CASSLTSAGANVLTF. The DNA for the CDR3 is TGTGCCAGCAGCTTAACGTCAGCCGGGGCCAACGTCCTGACTTTC. The chain recombines TRBV7-3 with TRBJ2-6, with D unclear. V lost 0 bases and J 4 bases, leaving 7 bases between the germline ends. CDR1 and CDR2 (germline): SGHTA, FQGTGA. The CDR3 covers 15 residues.

This clonotype was found many times. CDR3 DNA: TGCGCCAGCAGCCAAGTAGGGGGGGGGCCCGGGGAGCTGTTTTTT. Amino acid sequence: CASSQVGGGPGELFF. The gene calls are TRBV4-3 and TRBJ2-2; a possible D gene is TRBD2 (7 bases). The V gene lost 1 base and the J gene lost 6 bases, with 12 bases spanning the gap. CDR1 LGHNA and CDR2 YSLEER come from the germline V gene. The CDR3 covers 15 residues.

This clonotype was counted only a few times. The rearrangement uses TRBV20-1 and TRBJ2-1, with D hard to call. The germline V and J ends were trimmed by 4 bases and 13 bases, with 14 bases remaining between them. CDR1 is DFQATT and CDR2 is SNEGSKA in the germline V gene (reference sequence). The CDR3 totals 11 residues. DNA of the CDR3: TGCAGTGCTACTCCTTATGCAAACCAGTTCTTC. Translated, it gives CSATPYANQFF.

The CDR3 reads CASSFLGGETEAFF. As DNA, the CDR3 is TGTGCCAGCAGCTTTCTAGGCGGGGAAACTGAAGCTTTCTTT. The rearrangement joins TRBV11-2 to TRBJ1-1; no clear D. The CDR3 has 14 amino acids. The V end lost 3 bases, the J end lost 5 bases, and 13 bases lay between the germline ends. The germline V gene has CDR1 SGHAT and CDR2 FQNNGV.

This chain links TRBV9 with TRBJ1-6; D unresolved. This CDR3 has 12 residues. V was clipped by 0 bases and J by 10 bases, with 5 bases between them. In germline, CDR1 is SGDLS, CDR2 YYNGEE. The CDR3 DNA sequence: TGTGCCAGCAGCGTAGCTCAGTCACCCCTCCACTTT. Encoded protein: CASSVAQSPLHF.

This clonotype has a count of ten or more. The CDR3 loop reads CASSLRPYEQYF. The CDR3 DNA is TGCGCCAGCAGCTTGCGGCCCTACGAGCAGTACTTC. The chain joins TRBV5-1 to TRBJ2-7; unclear D gene. The CDR3 has 12 amino acids. Germline V gives CDR1 SGHRS, CDR2 YFSETQ. V shed 1 base and J shed 2 bases, with 4 bases lying between them.

This clonotype came up many times. This chain joins TRBV27 and TRBJ2-5; 7 positions match TRBD1. J was trimmed by 5 bases and V by 3 bases; bases with no gene match: 15. The length of the CDR3 is 17 residues. Per germline, CDR1 MNHEY and CDR2 SMNVEV (reference sequence). CDR3 bases: TGTGCCAGCAGTTTCCTCGGGACAGCCTCCCGAGAGGAGACCCAGTACTTC. It translates to CASSFLGTASREETQYF.

There are a few counts of this clonotype. The V and J genes are TRBV28 and TRBJ2-1; D may match TRBD1 or TRBD2 (5 bases each). The CDR3 is 13 residues long. Per the germline V gene, CDR1 is MDHEN and CDR2 is SYDVKM. V lost 5 bases and J 7 bases, leaving 12 bases between the germline ends. The CDR3 loop is CASSGGDGNEQFF. CDR3 nucleotide sequence: TGTGCCAGCAGTGGGGGTGACGGTAATGAGCAGTTCTTC.

Only a few counts were recorded for this clonotype. The V and J genes are TRBV6-5 and TRBJ1-2; 8 bases agree with TRBD1. CDR1 and CDR2 from the germline V gene are MNHEY and SVGAGI. This CDR3 comprises 16 residues. The J segment lost 2 bases and the V segment lost 7 bases, leaving 12 bases of the junction unmatched. CDR3 DNA: TGTGCCAGCACCTACTCAGGGGGCGAGGGAAACTATGGCTACACCTTC. Amino acids: CASTYSGGEGNYGYTF.

V usage is TRBV3-1 and J usage is TRBJ2-5; 9 bases match TRBD2. Germline V gene lookup returns CDR1 LGHDT and CDR2 YNNKEL (reference sequence). CDR3 length: 15 amino acids. V lost 4 bases to trimming and J lost 4 bases; unmatched junction nucleotides: 7. The CDR3 region has the DNA TGTGCCAGCAGCCTAGCGGGGGCTGGGATAGAGACCCAGTACTTC. Protein sequence: CASSLAGAGIETQYF.

This clonotype has just a few counts. This chain connects TRBV11-2 to TRBJ2-5; D is perhaps TRBD2 (6 bases). The germline V gene encodes CDR1 SGHAT and CDR2 FQNNGV. The CDR3 is 14 amino acids. The ends were cut back, 5 bases at V and 2 bases at J, with 12 bases in the middle. The CDR3 loop is CASSPVGGQETQYF. CDR3 coding DNA: TGTGCCAGCAGCCCAGTGGGAGGTCAAGAGACCCAGTACTTC.

This clonotype was counted many times. The chain recombines TRBV7-2 with TRBJ2-7; D perhaps matches TRBD2 (5 bases). CDR3 size: 16 residues. The germline V and J ends were trimmed by 4 bases and 3 bases, with 19 bases remaining between them. The V gene's germline CDR1 is SGHTA and CDR2 FQGNSA. The CDR3 sequence: CASSSFGGSPLYEQYF. DNA of the CDR3: TGTGCCAGCAGCTCCTTCGGAGGTAGCCCCCTCTACGAGCAGTACTTC.

The chain employs TRBV12-3 or TRBV12-4 and TRBJ2-1; D unresolved. The CDR3 has 11 amino acids. Trimming cost V 6 bases and J 10 bases, with 10 bases left between them. CDR3 loop: CASRKGPEQFF. DNA of the CDR3: TGTGCCAGCAGAAAAGGTCCCGAGCAGTTCTTC.

This clonotype was found many times. The rearrangement uses TRBV4-3 and TRBJ2-1, with TRBD2 matching over 11 bases. V was clipped by 0 bases and J by 7 bases; unmatched bases: 5. Germline assignment: CDR1 LGHNA and CDR2 YSLEER. This CDR3 has 16 residues. The DNA of the CDR3 is TGCGCCAGCAGCCAAGATCTAGCGGGGGGACGTAATGAGCAGTTCTTC. It translates to CASSQDLAGGRNEQFF.

In this sample, this clonotype turned up a few times. This chain joins TRBV5-1 and TRBJ2-7; D is unresolved. This CDR3 comprises 15 residues. V lost 4 bases and J lost 0, with 14 bases in between. Germline loops: CDR1 SGHRS, CDR2 YFSETQ. The CDR3 protein is CASSPPVPGSYEQYV. In DNA form, the CDR3 reads TGCGCCAGCAGCCCCCCCGTCCCCGGCTCCTACGAGCAGTACGTC.

In its sample, this clonotype was seen a few times. The chain joins TRBV20-1 to TRBJ2-7; tentatively, D is TRBD2 (5 bases). Trimming removed 3 bases at V and 0 bases at J, with 12 bases between. Germline V gene data show CDR1 as DFQATT and CDR2 as SNEGSKA (reference sequence). The CDR3 has 14 amino acids. The CDR3 loop is CSASLAGSSYEQYF. The CDR3 DNA sequence: TGCAGTGCTAGTCTGGCGGGTAGCTCCTACGAGCAGTACTTC.

This clonotype was picked up a small number of times. The genes are TRBV28 and TRBJ1-4; D is undetermined. Germline V gives CDR1 MDHEN, CDR2 SYDVKM. V was clipped by 7 bases and J by 7 bases, with 16 bases between them. The CDR3 contains 14 residues. CDR3 in amino acids: CASTTDPAVEKLFF. CDR3 DNA: TGTGCCAGCACCACGGATCCGGCCGTTGAAAAACTGTTTTTT. Together with reference TRBV28 and TRBJ1-4, the CDR3 gives the full variable domain: DVKVTQSSRYLVKRTGEKVFLECVQDMDHENMFWYRQDPGLGLRLIYFSYDVKMKEKGDIPEGYSVSREKKERFSLILESASTNQTSMYLCASTTDPAVEKLFFGSGTQLSVL.

This clonotype has a count of ten or more. The CDR3 nucleotides are TGCGCCAGCAGCCAAGGTCCAGAATCAGATACGCAGTATTTT. Translating gives CASSQGPESDTQYF. This sequence joins TRBV4-1 and TRBJ2-3; D gene ambiguous. The CDR3 covers 14 residues. Germline V gives CDR1 MGHRA, CDR2 YSYEKL. The V and J ends lost 1 base and 4 bases respectively, with 9 bases between them.

This clonotype was observed at least ten times. The V gene is TRBV20-1, the J gene TRBJ2-7; the D gene could be TRBD1 or TRBD2 (6 bases each). Trimming took off 3 bases at V and 7 bases at J, with 19 bases between the two ends. Germline V gene data show CDR1 as DFQATT and CDR2 as SNEGSKA (reference sequence). CDR3 size: 14 residues. Written as DNA, the CDR3 is TGCAGTGCTAGTGACATTCGGGGGCCGGGAGAGCAGTACTTC. Its translation is CSASDIRGPGEQYF.

This clonotype came up many times. The V call is TRBV5-1, the J call TRBJ1-6; weak D call: TRBD1 (6 bases). Germline CDR1 reads SGHRS; CDR2 reads YFSETQ. The CDR3 has 16 residues. The V gene lost 1 base and the J gene lost 0 bases, with 8 bases spanning the gap. CDR3 DNA sequence: TGCGCCAGCAGCTTGACAGGGAGCTCCTATAATTCACCCCTCCACTTT. Protein sequence: CASSLTGSSYNSPLHF.

This clonotype was observed a handful of times. J is TRBJ2-7 and V is TRBV7-2, with D possibly TRBD1 on 6 matching bases. The CDR3 length is 13 residues. The V end was cut by 5 bases, the J end by 2 bases, with 10 bases between. Germline values: CDR1 SGHTA, CDR2 FQGNSA. CDR3 in DNA: TGTGCCAGCAGCCGTGGACAGACCTACGAGCAGTACGTC. Its translation is CASSRGQTYEQYV.

This clonotype was seen once. A read error is possible here, since a much larger clone lies one base away. V and J are TRBV5-1 and TRBJ2-3; possible D gene TRBD1, 5 bases. V was cut by 4 bases and J by 4 bases, with 13 bases left in between. The CDR3 is 14 amino acids. Germline loops: CDR1 SGHRS, CDR2 YFSETQ. CDR3 nucleotides: TGCGCCAGCAGCCTCCGGACACCAGCAGATACGCAGTATTTT. This translates into CASSLRTPADTQYF.